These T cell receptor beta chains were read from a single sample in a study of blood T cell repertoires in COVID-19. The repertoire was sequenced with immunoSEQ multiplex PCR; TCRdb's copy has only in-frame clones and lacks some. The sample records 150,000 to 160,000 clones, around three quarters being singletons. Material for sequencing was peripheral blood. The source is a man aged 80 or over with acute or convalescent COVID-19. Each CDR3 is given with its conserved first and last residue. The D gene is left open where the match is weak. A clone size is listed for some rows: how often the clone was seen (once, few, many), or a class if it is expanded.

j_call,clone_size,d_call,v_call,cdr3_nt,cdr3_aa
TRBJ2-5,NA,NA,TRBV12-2,TGTGCAAGTCGCTTAGCGTGTTGGTGGCGGGGGGGCCAAGAGACCCAGTACTTC,CASRLACWWRGGQETQYF
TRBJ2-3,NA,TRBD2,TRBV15,TGTGCCACCAGCAGAGATTTACTAGCGGGGGGCACAGATACGCAGTATTTT,CATSRDLLAGGTDTQYF
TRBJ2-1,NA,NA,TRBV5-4,TGTGCCAGCAGCTCGTCCCGGGACTCAAGCTCCTACAATGAGCAGTTCTTC,CASSSSRDSSSYNEQFF
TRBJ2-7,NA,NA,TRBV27,TGTGCCAGCAGTTCCCCCGGGGGGCCATCCTACGAGCAGTACTTC,CASSSPGGPSYEQYF
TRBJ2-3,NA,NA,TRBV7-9,TGTGCCAGCAGCACCTCAGGGGTGGGGGCAGATACGCAGTATTTT,CASSTSGVGADTQYF
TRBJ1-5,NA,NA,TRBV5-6,TGTGCCAGCCGCAGTTTTGCAGCGCAACTTCAGCCCCAGCATTTT,CASRSFAAQLQPQHF
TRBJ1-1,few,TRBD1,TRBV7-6,TGTGCCAGCAGCCCCAGACAGGGGCGTCAGAACACTGAAGCTTTCTTT,CASSPRQGRQNTEAFF
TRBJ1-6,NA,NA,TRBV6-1,TGTGCCAGCAGTGACAGATACGCATCACCCCTCCACTTT,CASSDRYASPLHF
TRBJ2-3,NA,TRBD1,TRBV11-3,TGTGCCAGCAGCGTAGGCCCCCAGGGGGCAGATACGCAGTATTTT,CASSVGPQGADTQYF
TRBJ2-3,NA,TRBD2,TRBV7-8,TGTGCCAGCAGCCCCGGGCTAGCGGGGGGCACAGATACGCAGTATTTT,CASSPGLAGGTDTQYF
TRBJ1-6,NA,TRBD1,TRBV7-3,TGTGCCAGCAGCTTGGGACAGGGAAAAAATTCACCCCTCCACTTT,CASSLGQGKNSPLHF
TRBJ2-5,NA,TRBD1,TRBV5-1,TGCGCCAGCAGCCCTAGGACAGGGCGGCAAGAGACCCAGTACTTC,CASSPRTGRQETQYF
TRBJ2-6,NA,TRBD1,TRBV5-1,TGCGCCAGCAGCCTAAGGACAGGGCCTGGGGCCAACGTCCTGACTTTC,CASSLRTGPGANVLTF
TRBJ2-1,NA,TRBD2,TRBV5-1,TGCGCCAGCAGCTTGACCCAGCGGACTAGCGGGGGGGTCTCCTACAATGAGCAGTTCTTC,CASSLTQRTSGGVSYNEQFF
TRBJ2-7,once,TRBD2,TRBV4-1,TGCGCCAGCAGCCAGCTGTCCGCGGGGGGCCGAAACTACGAGCAGTACTTC,CASSQLSAGGRNYEQYF
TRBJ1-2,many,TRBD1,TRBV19,TGTGCCAGTAGTATAGGAACAGGGGGGATTAGCTATGGCTACACCTTC,CASSIGTGGISYGYTF
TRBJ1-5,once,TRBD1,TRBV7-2,TGTGCCAGCAGCTTATACAGGGGCATTAATCAGCCCCAGCATTTT,CASSLYRGINQPQHF
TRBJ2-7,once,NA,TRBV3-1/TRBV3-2,TGTGCCAGCAGCCCCTCAGCCCGGGGGGCAATGGACGAGCAGTACTTC,CASSPSARGAMDEQYF
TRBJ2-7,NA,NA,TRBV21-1,TGTGCCAGCAGAGAAGCTCTCCACGCGGGGCGGTACCACGAGCAGTACTTC,CASREALHAGRYHEQYF
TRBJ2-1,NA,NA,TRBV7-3,TGTGCCAGCAGCTTACGCCGGGCCGAGGGGCAGTTCTTC,CASSLRRAEGQFF
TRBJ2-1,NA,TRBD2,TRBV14,TGTGCCAGCAGCCAAGATGAACTAGCGGGGGGAAAACCCTACAATGAGCAGTTCTTC,CASSQDELAGGKPYNEQFF
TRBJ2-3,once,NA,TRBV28,TGTGCCAGCATCCCCGGCTCGACTGCCCCTAATACGCAGTATTTT,CASIPGSTAPNTQYF
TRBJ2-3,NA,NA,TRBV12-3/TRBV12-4,TGTGCCAGCAGTTTCGGTGACTCCGATACGCAGTATTTT,CASSFGDSDTQYF
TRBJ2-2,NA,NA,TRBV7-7,TGTGCCAGCAGCTTAGCGAGACTCGCGAACACCGGGGAGCTGTTTTTT,CASSLARLANTGELFF
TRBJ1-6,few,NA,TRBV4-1,TGCGCCAGCAGCCAAGTTCGTACAGCAGTAAATAATTCACCCCTCCACTTT,CASSQVRTAVNNSPLHF
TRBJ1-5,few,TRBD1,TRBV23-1,TGCGCCAGCAGTCAAGTCCAGGGGACAGGGGTCCATAGCAATCAGCCCCAGCATTTT,CASSQVQGTGVHSNQPQHF
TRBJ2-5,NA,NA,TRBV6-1,TGTGCCAGCAGTGAAGGGGGGGGGCTTGAGACCCAGTACTTC,CASSEGGGLETQYF
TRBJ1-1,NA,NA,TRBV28,TGTGCCAGCAGTTTCTACGGTGCGGGCACTGAAGCTTTCTTT,CASSFYGAGTEAFF
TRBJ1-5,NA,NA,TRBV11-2,TGTGCCAGCAGCTTAGTCGGGGGGGCGGTTAATCAGCCCCAGCATTTT,CASSLVGGAVNQPQHF
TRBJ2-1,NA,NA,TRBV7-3,TGTGCCAGCAGCCCTACCCCCTCTTCCAATGAGCAGTTCTTC,CASSPTPSSNEQFF
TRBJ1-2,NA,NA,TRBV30,TGTGCCTGGAGGGGCGTGTATGGCTACACCTTC,CAWRGVYGYTF
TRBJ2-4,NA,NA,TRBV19,TGTGCCAGTAGTACCGGACACCCGGACATTCAGTACTTC,CASSTGHPDIQYF
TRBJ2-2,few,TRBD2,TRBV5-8,TGTGCCAGCAGCTTATGGACTAGCGGGGGCCCAAACGGGGAGCTGTTTTTT,CASSLWTSGGPNGELFF
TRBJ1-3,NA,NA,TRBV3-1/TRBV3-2,TGTGCCAGCAGCCATTCACGGGGGAGCTCTGGAAACACCATATATTTT,CASSHSRGSSGNTIYF
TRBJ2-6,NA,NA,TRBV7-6,TGTGCCAGCAGCTTAGGACAGCTTAGCTCTGGGGCCAACGTCCTGACTTTC,CASSLGQLSSGANVLTF
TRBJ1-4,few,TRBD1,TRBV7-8,TGTGCCAGCAGCTCCGGACAGGGTCAAGACGAAAAACTGTTTTTT,CASSSGQGQDEKLFF
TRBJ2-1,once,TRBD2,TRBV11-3,TGTGCCAGCAGCCTGGGACTAGCTGGCAATGAGCAGTTCTTC,CASSLGLAGNEQFF
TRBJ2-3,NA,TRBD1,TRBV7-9,TGTGCCAGCAGCCCCTGGACAGGGAGGACAGATACGCAGTATTTT,CASSPWTGRTDTQYF
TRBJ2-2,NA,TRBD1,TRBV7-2,TGTGCCAGCAGTCTCGCAGGGGGGAACACCGGGGAGCTGTTTTTT,CASSLAGGNTGELFF
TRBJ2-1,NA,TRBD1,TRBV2,TGTGCCAGAGGCGGACAGGCGAGCTCCTACAATGAGCAGTTCTTC,CARGGQASSYNEQFF
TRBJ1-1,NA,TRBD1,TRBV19,TGTGCCAGTAGGGAGGGGGCAGGAACTGAAGCTTTCTTT,CASREGAGTEAFF
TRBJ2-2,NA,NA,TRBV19,TGTGCCAGTAGAGGTAACCAGGGTTACACCGGGGAGCTGTTTTTT,CASRGNQGYTGELFF
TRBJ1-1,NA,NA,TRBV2,TGTGCCAGCAGTCATGGTGAGGACACTGAAGCTTTCTTT,CASSHGEDTEAFF
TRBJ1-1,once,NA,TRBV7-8,TGTGCCAGCAGCCCGGTACAGGGTCGGGGTGGCACTGAAGCTTTCTTT,CASSPVQGRGGTEAFF
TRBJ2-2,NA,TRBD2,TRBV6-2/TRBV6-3,TGTGCCAGCAGTTACTCTCAGCGGGGGGGCACCGGGGAGCTGTTTTTT,CASSYSQRGGTGELFF
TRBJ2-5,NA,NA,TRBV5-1,TGCGCCAGCAGCTTGCCAGGGGGGAGTAGAGAGACCCAGTACTTC,CASSLPGGSRETQYF
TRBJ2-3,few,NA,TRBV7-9,TGTGCCAGCAGCTTAGTGCACGGTAGCACAGATACGCAGTATTTT,CASSLVHGSTDTQYF
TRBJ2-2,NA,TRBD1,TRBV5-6,TGTGCCAGCAGACAGGGGCGAGTAGGGGAGCTGTTTTTT,CASRQGRVGELFF
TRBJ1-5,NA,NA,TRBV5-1,TGCGCCAGCAGCTTATATCAGGGTGTCCAGCCCCAGCATTTT,CASSLYQGVQPQHF
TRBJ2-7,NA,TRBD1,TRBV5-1,TGCGCCAGCAGCTTGAGGACAGGGGGTTTCTACGAGCAGTACTTC,CASSLRTGGFYEQYF
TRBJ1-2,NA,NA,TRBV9,TGTGCCAGCAGCGTAGGTCTTGGGGTGGCAGGGTCGTCCTATGGCTACACCTTC,CASSVGLGVAGSSYGYTF
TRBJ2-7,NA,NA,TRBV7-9,TGTGCCAGCAGCCCCTCTATGTACTCCTACGAGCAGTACTTC,CASSPSMYSYEQYF
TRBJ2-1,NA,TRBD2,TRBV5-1,TGCGCCAGCAGCACGGGCGCTAGCGGCTCCTACAATGAGCAGTTCTTC,CASSTGASGSYNEQFF
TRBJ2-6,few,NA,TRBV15,TGTGCCACCAGCAGAGAACAGGGCAGCTCTGGGGCCAACGTCCTGACTTTC,CATSREQGSSGANVLTF
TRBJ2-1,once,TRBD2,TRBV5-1,TGCGCCAGCAGCTTGATGACTAGCGGGGGGAACAATGAGCAGTTCTTC,CASSLMTSGGNNEQFF
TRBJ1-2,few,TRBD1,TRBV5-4,TGTGCCAGCAGCTCCCTCCGGGACAGTAACTATGGCTACACCTTC,CASSSLRDSNYGYTF
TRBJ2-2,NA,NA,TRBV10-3,TGTGCCATCACCAGAACTCTAGCCGTAGATACCGGGGAGCTGTTTTTT,CAITRTLAVDTGELFF
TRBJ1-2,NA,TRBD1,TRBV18,TGTGCCAGCTCATCGGGACAGGGAAATGGCTACACCTTC,CASSSGQGNGYTF
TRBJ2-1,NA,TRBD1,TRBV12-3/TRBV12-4,TGTGCCAGCAGCCACAGGGGTGAGCAGTTCTTC,CASSHRGEQFF